Listed here is a single TCR beta chain. Trimming cost V 6 bases and J 8 bases, with 16 bases left between them. The CDR3 runs 13 residues. The germline CDR1 and CDR2 sequences are MNHEY and SVGAGI. Sequenced by immunoSEQ multiplex PCR; TCRdb stores in-frame clones only, minus some. The table has approximately 220,000 clones, about 80% seen once. The sample comes from a study of blood T cell repertoires in COVID-19. Study background: The United States, Italy and Spain supplied acute and convalescent COVID-19 samples.

Allocation to cohorts depended on clinical history reported by the participants. Exposed participants came across a COVID-19 case within 2 weeks before study entry. The sequence was collected from a woman in her forties or fifties who had been exposed to COVID-19. Sequences were obtained from PBMCs or T cells enriched from blood (not recorded which). The chain is built from TRBV6-5 and TRBJ1-2; no clear D. CDR3 loop: CASSRGRREGYTF. The CDR3 bases are TGTGCCAGCAGCCGGGGAAGGCGAGAAGGCTACACCTTC.